The T cell receptor (beta chain) described here comes from a study of cytomegalovirus exposure and HLA in healthy donors. Study-level background: Prior work identified roughly 120 million unique TCR beta sequences in 190 million or so T cells.

To note about this clone: Its antigen is as yet unknown.

Primers: 60 Vbeta forward and 13 Jbeta reverse. Using immunoSEQ multiplex PCR, the repertoire was profiled, and TCRdb retains in-frame clones only, with some absent. The sample comprises about 150,000 clones, about 85% of which are singletons, and 1.9% rests with the top ten. The study, taken as a whole, reports: As immune exposure information, only CMV serostatus was available. About 87% or about 30% of the time was how often most TCR beta V segments were productive, according to an earlier analysis.

With 3 bases removed from V and 1 base from J, the gap between germline ends came to 9 bases. The germline gives CDR1 LNHDA, CDR2 SQIVND (reference sequence). The CDR3 spans 14 residues. J is TRBJ1-1 and V is TRBV19; D possibly corresponds to TRBD1 (5 bases). Sequencing used PBMCs. The source of this sequence is a man between 18 and 35 years old in good health and CMV-seronegative. The DNA of the CDR3 is TGTGCCAGTAGTATCCCGACAGAGAACACTGAAGCTTTCTTT. This codes for CASSIPTENTEAFF.